This is a list of T cell receptor beta chains from one sample in a study of cytomegalovirus exposure and HLA in healthy donors. Profiling relied on immunoSEQ multiplex PCR, and the TCRdb table lists in-frame clones only, not all of them. This sample has over 150,000 clones, with around 74% found just once. Sample: PBMCs. Receptors originate from a young man in good health and CMV-seronegative. Each CDR3 is given with its conserved first and last residue. Fields, in order: D gene, V gene, J gene, clone size, CDR3 DNA, CDR3 protein. A D gene is named only where the DNA matches it firmly. Size is omitted from some rows. Given values are once, few, many or a class for expanded clones.

TRBD2,TRBV27,TRBJ2-1,few,TGTGCCAGCAGTTTGTCTAGCGGGTGGTACAATGAGCAGTTCTTC,CASSLSSGWYNEQFF
TRBD2,TRBV4-1,TRBJ2-1,NA,TGCGCCAGCAGCCAAGACCCTCAGAGCGGGAGGCTCTTCCACAATGAGCAGTTCTTC,CASSQDPQSGRLFHNEQFF
TRBD1,TRBV2,TRBJ2-3,NA,TGTGCCAGCAGTGTTGGACAGGGCGATACGCAGTATTTT,CASSVGQGDTQYF
TRBD2,TRBV11-2,TRBJ2-1,few,TGTGCCAGCACCCCCTTGAATAGCGGGAGGGTCAATGAGCAGTTCTTC,CASTPLNSGRVNEQFF
TRBD1,TRBV6-5,TRBJ1-2,NA,TGTGCCAGCAGTTTAACCGGGACAGGGAACCTCTATGGCTACACCTTC,CASSLTGTGNLYGYTF
NA,TRBV5-6,TRBJ1-2,NA,TGTGCCAGCAGCCCATTTGGGGACACTAACTATGGCTACACCTTC,CASSPFGDTNYGYTF
TRBD2,TRBV7-9,TRBJ2-1,NA,TGTGCCAGCAGCCCCGCGGGAGGGGACTACAATGAGCAGTTCTTC,CASSPAGGDYNEQFF
TRBD1,TRBV27,TRBJ2-7,NA,TGTGCCAGCAGCGCGGACAGGGGATTCCACGAGCAGTACTTC,CASSADRGFHEQYF
NA,TRBV28,TRBJ1-2,NA,TGTGCCAGCAGTTTAGGACAGAACTATGGCTACACCTTC,CASSLGQNYGYTF
NA,TRBV5-1,TRBJ2-5,NA,TGCGCCAGCAGCTTGGTCCCAGACCAAGAGACCCAGTACTTC,CASSLVPDQETQYF
TRBD1,TRBV28,TRBJ1-5,NA,TGTGCCACCTCGACAGGGAATAGCAATCAGCCCCAGCATTTT,CATSTGNSNQPQHF
TRBD2,TRBV10-1,TRBJ2-1,few,TGCGCCACCCGACTGACTAGCGGGAGGCCCGGAAGCACCTACAATGAGCAGTTCTTC,CATRLTSGRPGSTYNEQFF
NA,TRBV7-2,TRBJ2-3,NA,TGTGCCAGCAGCTCCGCCGGGGGTAGCGCGGATACGCAGTATTTT,CASSSAGGSADTQYF
NA,TRBV2,TRBJ2-5,NA,TGTGCCAGCAGTGAAGGAAGGGGACAAGAGACCCAGTACTTC,CASSEGRGQETQYF
TRBD1,TRBV27,TRBJ2-7,NA,TGTGCCAGCAGCCCCCTCGGGACAGGGTTCGACGAGCAGTACTTC,CASSPLGTGFDEQYF
NA,TRBV19,TRBJ2-2,NA,TGTGCCAGTAGTATAGACAGGGTGAACACCGGGGAGCTGTTTTTT,CASSIDRVNTGELFF
TRBD2,TRBV25-1,TRBJ2-7,NA,TGTGCCAGCAGTGTGACTAGCGCCTACGAGCAGTACTTC,CASSVTSAYEQYF
NA,TRBV27,TRBJ1-2,NA,TGTGCCAGCAGTTCCTATTCCCGTGGCAGGGGAAACCCTGGCTACACCTTC,CASSSYSRGRGNPGYTF
TRBD1,TRBV27,TRBJ1-1,NA,TGTGCCAGCAGTTTAGACAGGGGTACTGAAGCTTTCTTT,CASSLDRGTEAFF
NA,TRBV9,TRBJ2-1,NA,TGTGCCAGCAGCGTAGTAGGGAGAGACAATGAGCAGTTCTTC,CASSVVGRDNEQFF
NA,TRBV25-1,TRBJ1-1,NA,TGTGCCAGCAGTGAATACACACAGGGTCCTATTGGGGCTTTCTTT,CASSEYTQGPIGAFF
TRBD1,TRBV6-6,TRBJ2-7,NA,TGTGCCAGCAGCTTCCGGGACAGGGAGGGCTACGAGCAGTACTTC,CASSFRDREGYEQYF
TRBD1,TRBV5-4,TRBJ1-1,NA,TGTGCCAGCAGTTATGACAGGGGAGCAGGTGAAGCTTTCTTT,CASSYDRGAGEAFF
TRBD1,TRBV5-1,TRBJ2-3,NA,TGCGCCAGCAGCTTGGGGGTTCCGCGGGACAGGGTTTCAGATACGCAGTATTTT,CASSLGVPRDRVSDTQYF
NA,TRBV28,TRBJ2-7,NA,TGTGCCAGCAGTGTCAGGGGTCCCTACGAGCAGTACTTC,CASSVRGPYEQYF
TRBD1,TRBV5-6,TRBJ1-6,few,TGTGCCAGCAGTTCGGGACAGCGTTCACCCCTCCACTTT,CASSSGQRSPLHF